This TCR beta chain was captured by sequencing in a study of cytomegalovirus exposure and HLA in healthy donors. Produced via immunoSEQ multiplex PCR; TCRdb's table is partial and in-frame only. The sample contains around 300,000 clones, approximately 86% of which appear only once. The germline V gene encodes CDR1 SGHRS and CDR2 YFSETQ. The CDR3 spans 13 residues. V dropped 0 bases and J dropped 4 bases, with 7 bases sitting between them. On this clone itself: Its antigen is unidentified.

The study's findings and limits: A few CMV-associated chains were confirmed in vitro to be specific for CMV antigens.

V is TRBV5-1 and J is TRBJ2-5, with no clear D. This receptor was obtained from a man aged 30 to 39 in good health and CMV-seronegative. Sequencing was done on a sample of PBMCs. The CDR3 reads CASSLAGRETQYF. The CDR3 nucleotides are TGCGCCAGCAGCTTGGCTGGGCGAGAGACCCAGTACTTC.